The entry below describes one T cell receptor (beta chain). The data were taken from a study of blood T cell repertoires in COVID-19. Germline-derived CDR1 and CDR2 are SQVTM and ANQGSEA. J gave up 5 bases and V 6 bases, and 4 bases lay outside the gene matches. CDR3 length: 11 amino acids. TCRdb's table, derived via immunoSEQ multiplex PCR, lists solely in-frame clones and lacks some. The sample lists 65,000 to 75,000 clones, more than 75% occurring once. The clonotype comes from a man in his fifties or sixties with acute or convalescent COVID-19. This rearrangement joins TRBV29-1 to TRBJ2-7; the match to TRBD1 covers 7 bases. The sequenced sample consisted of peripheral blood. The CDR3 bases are TGCAGCGTACAGGGGTTTAACGAGCAGTACTTC. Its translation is CSVQGFNEQYF.